The 28 T cell receptor beta chains listed next were all sequenced from one sample in a study of blood T cell repertoires in COVID-19. TCRdb's copy holds only in-frame clones and misses some; the assay was immunoSEQ multiplex PCR. The sample yields roughly 60,000 clones, approximately 82% seen once. The specimen was peripheral blood. These receptor sequences come from a human donor in a cohort sampled during active or convalescent COVID-19.

This chain connects TRBV5-1 to TRBJ1-6; maybe TRBD1 (6 bases). The CDR3 covers 14 residues. V was trimmed by 7 bases and J by 5 bases, leaving 13 bases between them. CDR1 and CDR2 from the germline V gene are SGHRS and YFSETQ. The DNA for the CDR3 is TGCGCCAGCGGCAGGGGTCGCGATAATTCACCCCTCCACTTT. Protein product: CASGRGRDNSPLHF.

The chain joins TRBV5-4 to TRBJ2-7; D possibly corresponds to TRBD2 (6 bases). This CDR3 contains 16 residues. Trimming took 5 bases from V and 6 from J, leaving 24 bases between them. The germline V gene encodes CDR1 SGHNT and CDR2 YYREEE (reference sequence). Here the CDR3 reads CASSLRRGLTTREQYF. In DNA form, the CDR3 reads TGTGCCAGCAGTTTGCGGAGGGGCCTCACCACGCGCGAGCAGTACTTC.

This clone appeared once. The chain uses TRBV7-8 and TRBJ1-2, with 8 nucleotides matching TRBD1. Germline CDR1 and CDR2: SGHVS and FQNEAQ. The CDR3 has 15 amino acids. V dropped 5 bases and J dropped 2; count of bases not matched to a gene: 7. The CDR3, as DNA: TGTGCCAGCAGCCTGGGACAGGTTCGCAACTATGGCTACACCTTC. Translation gives CASSLGQVRNYGYTF.

CDR3 loop: CASVRQGRSYEQYF. The DNA for the CDR3 is TGTGCCAGCGTAAGACAGGGGAGGTCCTACGAGCAGTACTTC. The V and J genes are TRBV6-5 and TRBJ2-7; TRBD1 agrees at 8 bases. CDR1 is MNHEY, CDR2 SVGAGI, per germline. The length of the CDR3 is 14 residues. With 8 bases clipped from V and 1 base from J, the junction kept 7 bases outside the gene matches.

This clone was counted a single time. V usage is TRBV10-1 and J usage is TRBJ2-1; tentatively, D is TRBD2 (7 bases). CDR1 is WNHNN and CDR2 is SYGVQD in the germline V gene (reference sequence). V was clipped by 6 bases and J by 9 bases, with 21 bases between them. The length of the CDR3 is 15 residues. CDR3 DNA: TGCGCCAGCAGACCGATTGGCGCGGGGGCCGCTGAGCAGTTCTTC. This codes for CASRPIGAGAAEQFF.

This clone has just one count. V and J are TRBV4-1 and TRBJ2-3, with D perhaps TRBD2 (6 bases). The germline V and J ends were trimmed by 3 bases and 4 bases, with 14 bases remaining between them. Germline lookup yields CDR1 MGHRA and CDR2 YSYEKL. The CDR3 totals 15 residues. CDR3 in DNA: TGCGCCAGCAGCCACGGGGGTCTAGCGTCAGATACGCAGTATTTT. This gives the protein CASSHGGLASDTQYF.

The genes are TRBV9 and TRBJ2-3; maybe TRBD2 (6 bases). Per the germline V gene, CDR1 is SGDLS and CDR2 is YYNGEE. CDR3 length: 16 amino acids. V was shortened by 2 bases and J by 0 bases, with 13 bases between the two germline ends. CDR3 loop: CASSVFAGFSTDTQYF. CDR3 coding DNA: TGTGCCAGCAGCGTCTTTGCGGGGTTTAGCACAGATACGCAGTATTTT.

This clone was recorded only once. The genes are TRBV29-1 and TRBJ1-2; 7 bases align to TRBD1. The CDR3 totals 13 residues. The J segment lost 7 bases and the V segment lost 0 bases, leaving 5 bases of the junction unmatched. Per germline, CDR1 SQVTM and CDR2 ANQGSEA. The CDR3 reads CSVEDDRASGYTF. In DNA form, the CDR3 reads TGCAGCGTTGAAGATGACAGGGCAAGTGGCTACACCTTC.

The chain has TRBV30 and TRBJ1-3; weak D call: TRBD1 (5 bases). The CDR3 contains 16 residues. Germline V gene data show CDR1 as GTSNPN and CDR2 as SVGIG (reference sequence). Trimming cost V 0 bases and J 2 bases, with 14 bases left between them. The CDR3 nucleotides read TGTGCCTGGAGTGTAGAGACAAGGGGAACTGGAAACACCATATATTTT. It codes for CAWSVETRGTGNTIYF.

The chain joins TRBV4-1 to TRBJ1-3; 7 nucleotides match TRBD1. The junction had 11 bases not matched to a gene; V was cut back by 0 bases and J by 0 bases. CDR3 size: 19 residues. Looked up from germline, CDR1 is MGHRA and CDR2 is YSYEKL. The CDR3 protein is CASSQERDTGALSGNTIYF. DNA of the CDR3: TGCGCCAGCAGCCAAGAGAGGGATACAGGGGCCCTCTCTGGAAACACCATATATTTT.

The J gene is TRBJ1-3, the V gene TRBV14; D not resolved. Trimming removed 6 bases from V and 0 bases from J, with 6 bases in between. CDR3 length equals 13 residues. Germline CDR1 is SGHDN and CDR2 is FVKESK. CDR3 sequence reads: CASSPFSGNTIYF. The CDR3 coding sequence is TGTGCCAGCAGTCCCTTCTCTGGAAACACCATATATTTT.

The J gene is TRBJ1-2, the V gene TRBV19, with D perhaps TRBD1 (6 bases). This CDR3 is built from 14 residues. The germline V and J ends were trimmed by 2 bases and 7 bases, with 14 bases remaining between them. The germline CDR1 and CDR2 sequences are LNHDA and SQIVND (reference sequence). The CDR3 DNA reads as TGTGCCAGTAGTATAACGCGACAGGCAGGTGGCTACACCTTC. Translation: CASSITRQAGGYTF.

This clone has more than one count but fewer than ten. V is TRBV5-6 and J is TRBJ1-2; perhaps TRBD1 as D (5 bases). V shed 0 bases and J shed 7 bases, with 16 bases lying between them. The CDR3 runs to 15 residues. CDR1 is SGHDT, CDR2 YYEEEE, per germline. Written as DNA, the CDR3 is TGTGCCAGCAGCTTGGATCCAGGGATGGTCGGTGGCTACACCTTC. Protein: CASSLDPGMVGGYTF.

This chain links TRBV29-1 with TRBJ1-1, with 9 bases identical to TRBD1. There are 14 residues in the CDR3. Germline CDR1 SQVTM, CDR2 ANQGSEA. J was trimmed by 5 bases and V by 4 bases; bases with no gene match: 8. CDR3 sequence: CSVGEQGARTEAFF. The CDR3 bases are TGCAGCGTTGGGGAACAGGGGGCGAGGACTGAAGCTTTCTTT. The variable domain in full, with the rest retrieved from reference TRBV29-1 and TRBJ1-1, is SAVISQKPSRDICQRGTSLTIQCQVDSQVTMMFWYRQQPGQSLTLIATANQGSEATYESGFVIDKFPISRPNLTFSTLTVSNMSPEDSSIYLCSVGEQGARTEAFFGQGTRLTVV.

The chain employs TRBV7-3 and TRBJ2-3; 8 nucleotides align to TRBD2. The CDR3 contains 15 residues. Germline CDR1 SGHTA, CDR2 FQGTGA. The trim removed 5 bases at V and 2 bases at J, leaving 6 bases unmatched. The chain's CDR3 is CASSSTSGFTDTQYF. The CDR3 coding sequence is TGTGCCAGCAGCAGCACTAGCGGCTTCACAGATACGCAGTATTTT.

The V and J genes are TRBV4-1 and TRBJ2-3; 9 bases map to TRBD1. The V gene's germline CDR1 is MGHRA and CDR2 YSYEKL. The CDR3 is 14 residues long. V dropped 4 bases and J dropped 2; count of bases not matched to a gene: 1. The DNA for the CDR3 is TGCGCCAGCAGCCGGGACAGGGCCACAGATACGCAGTATTTT. Its translation: CASSRDRATDTQYF.

This chain connects TRBV18 to TRBJ2-7, with D hard to call. V was trimmed by 0 bases and J by 4 bases, leaving 10 bases between them. There are 14 residues in the CDR3. From germline, CDR1 is KGHSH and CDR2 LQKENI. CDR3 protein: CASSPPRDKYEQYF. CDR3 coding DNA: TGTGCCAGCTCACCACCGAGAGATAAGTACGAGCAGTACTTC.

V is TRBV5-1 and J is TRBJ2-5; 9 bases align to TRBD1. The J segment lost 4 bases and the V segment lost 9 bases, leaving 10 bases of the junction unmatched. This CDR3 has 14 residues. The germline CDR1 and CDR2 sequences are SGHRS and YFSETQ. The DNA of the CDR3 is TGCGCCACCCAGACAGGGGGGGTGCGAGAGACCCAGTACTTC. It translates to CATQTGGVRETQYF.

This clone was seen more than once but under ten times. V gene TRBV4-3 combines with J gene TRBJ2-3; 12 nucleotides match TRBD2. This CDR3 is 16 amino acids long. The germline CDR1 and CDR2 sequences are LGHNA and YSLEER. V lost 4 bases, J lost 1 base, and 3 bases stayed unmatched. CDR3 residues: CASSPWTSGGTDTQYF. The CDR3 bases are TGCGCCAGCAGCCCCTGGACTAGCGGGGGCACAGATACGCAGTATTTT.

The chain joins TRBV3-1 (or the pseudogene TRBV3-2) to TRBJ1-5; 9 positions agree with TRBD1. CDR1 LGHDT and CDR2 YNNKEL come from the germline V gene (reference sequence). This CDR3 spans 18 amino acids. V was clipped by 2 bases and J by 1 base; unmatched bases: 9. The CDR3 DNA reads TGTGCCAGCAGCCAAACCCCCAGGACAGGGGCCAGCAATCAGCCCCAGCATTTT. It translates to CASSQTPRTGASNQPQHF.

The V gene is TRBV11-2, the J gene TRBJ2-2; TRBD2 might be the D (6 bases). The CDR3 has 14 residues. Per the germline V gene, CDR1 is SGHAT and CDR2 is FQNNGV. V was pared by 5 bases and J by 5 bases, with 12 bases between. The chain's CDR3 is CASSTLGGTGELFF. CDR3 DNA: TGTGCCAGCAGCACCCTGGGGGGAACCGGGGAGCTGTTTTTT. The whole variable domain, filled in from reference TRBV11-2 and TRBJ2-2, reads EAGVAQSPRYKIIEKRQSVAFWCNPISGHATLYWYQQILGQGPKLLIQFQNNGVVDDSQLPKDRFSAERLKGVDSTLKIQPAKLEDSAVYLCASSTLGGTGELFFGEGSRLTVL.

V usage is TRBV24-1 and J usage is TRBJ1-5, with 10 bases identical to TRBD1. Germline CDR1 KGHDR, CDR2 SFDVKD. J gave up 5 bases and V 2 bases, and 5 bases lay outside the gene matches. The CDR3 runs to 16 residues. As DNA, the CDR3 is TGTGCCACCAGTGATTCCCGGACAGGGGGTTATCAGCCCCAGCATTTT. This translates into CATSDSRTGGYQPQHF.

The rearrangement joins TRBV4-3 to TRBJ1-1; 8 nucleotides line up with TRBD1. V lost 0 bases, J lost 0 bases, and 6 bases stayed unmatched. The germline V gene encodes CDR1 LGHNA and CDR2 YSLEER. The CDR3 sequence is 17 residues long. This CDR3 reads CASSQDLGQAMNTEAFF. CDR3 DNA sequence: TGCGCCAGCAGCCAAGATTTGGGACAGGCCATGAACACTGAAGCTTTCTTT.

This chain's CDR3 is CASSGASNEKLFF. CDR3 in DNA: TGTGCCAGCTCAGGGGCCTCTAATGAAAAACTGTTTTTT. V is TRBV18 and J is TRBJ1-4; a weak D match, TRBD1 (5 bases). Germline CDR1 reads KGHSH; CDR2 reads LQKENI. V gave up 5 bases and J gave up 3 bases, with 7 bases separating them. The CDR3 consists of 13 residues.

The table lists this clone with a few counts. The V gene is TRBV21-1, the J gene TRBJ1-1; the D call in the table, TRBD1, was not verified against the DNA. TRBV21-1 is flagged as a pseudogene. CDR3 length: 15 amino acids. In DNA, the CDR3 is TGTGCCAGCAGCGTACAGGGGGCGGGGGACACTGAAGCTTTCTTT. Its translation is CASSVQGAGDTEAFF.

The table lists this clone with a count of one. This chain connects TRBV5-8 to TRBJ2-7, with 9 bases fitting TRBD1. J gave up 0 bases and V 4 bases, and 14 bases lay outside the gene matches. The CDR3 is 18 residues long. Per germline, CDR1 SGHTS and CDR2 YDEGEE. CDR3 coding DNA: TGTGCCAGCAGCGCGAACCCCGGGACAGGGCGGCGCTCCTACGAGCAGTACTTC. Protein product: CASSANPGTGRRSYEQYF. The whole variable domain, filled in from reference TRBV5-8 and TRBJ2-7, reads EAGVTQSPTHLIKTRGQQATLRCSPISGHTSVYWYQQALGLGLQFLLWYDEGEERNRGNFPPRFSGRQFPNYSSELNVNALELEDSALYLCASSANPGTGRRSYEQYFGPGTRLTVT.

This clone has a handful of counts. V and J are TRBV6-4 and TRBJ2-7; 8 positions match TRBD1. There are 16 residues in the CDR3. The ends lost 7 bases at V and 1 base at J; junction bases unmatched: 12. Germline V gene data show CDR1 as MRHNA and CDR2 as SNTAGT. The CDR3 DNA sequence: TGTGCCAGCATTAAATGGGGACAGGTTTGGTCCTACGAGCAGTACTTC. It translates to CASIKWGQVWSYEQYF.

The V and J genes are TRBV7-6 and TRBJ2-7; D is ambiguous. Per germline, CDR1 SGHVS and CDR2 FNYEAQ. This CDR3 is 12 amino acids long. V lost 4 bases and J 0 bases, leaving 4 bases between the germline ends. CDR3 residues: CASSYNSYEQYF. CDR3 DNA sequence: TGTGCCAGCAGCTACAACTCCTACGAGCAGTACTTC.